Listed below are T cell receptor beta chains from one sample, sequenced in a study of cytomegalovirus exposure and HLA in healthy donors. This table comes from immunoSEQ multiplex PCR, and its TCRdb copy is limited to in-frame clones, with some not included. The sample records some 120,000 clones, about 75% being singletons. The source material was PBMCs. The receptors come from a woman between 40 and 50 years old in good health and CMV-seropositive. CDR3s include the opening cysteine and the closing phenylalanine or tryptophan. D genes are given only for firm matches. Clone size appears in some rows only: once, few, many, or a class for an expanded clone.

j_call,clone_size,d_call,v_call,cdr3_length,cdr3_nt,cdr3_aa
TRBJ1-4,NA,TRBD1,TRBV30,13,TGTGCCGGAGATCCGGGACAGAGTGAAAAACTGTTTTTT,CAGDPGQSEKLFF
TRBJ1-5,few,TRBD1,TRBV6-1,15,TGTGCCAGCAGTGCCACAGGGGGCTTTTTACAGCCCCAGCATTTT,CASSATGGFLQPQHF
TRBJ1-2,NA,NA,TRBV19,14,TGTGCCAGTAGCCTAATCCCGGCAGGAGGCGGCTACACCTTC,CASSLIPAGGGYTF
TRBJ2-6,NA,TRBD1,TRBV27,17,TGTGCCAGCAGACTTACAGGGGGCGCAACTGGGGCCAACGTCCTGACTTTC,CASRLTGGATGANVLTF
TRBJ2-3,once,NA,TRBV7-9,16,TGTGCCAGCAGCTCACACAGGGAGCGAGGCACAGATACGCAGTATTTT,CASSSHRERGTDTQYF
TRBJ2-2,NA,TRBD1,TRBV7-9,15,TGTGCCAGCAGCTTACAGGGGGCGAGCACCGGGGAGCTGTTTTTT,CASSLQGASTGELFF
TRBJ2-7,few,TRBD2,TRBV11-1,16,TGTGCCAGCAGCAAGCTGCTAGCGGGGGGCCGCTGGGAGCAGTACTTC,CASSKLLAGGRWEQYF
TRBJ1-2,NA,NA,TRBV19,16,TGTGCCAGTAGTTACTTTCTTCTTCCCGCTAACTATGGCTACACCTTC,CASSYFLLPANYGYTF
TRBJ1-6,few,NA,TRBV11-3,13,TGTGCCAGCAGCTTAGAGAGGGATTCACCCCTCCACTTT,CASSLERDSPLHF
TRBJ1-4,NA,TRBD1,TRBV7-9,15,TGTGCCAGCAGCTTAGCGCAGGGGGCGCACGAAAAACTGTTTTTT,CASSLAQGAHEKLFF